One and the same sample provided the 14 T cell receptor beta chains below, sequenced in a study of shared clonotypes between healthy human individuals. Generated by immunoSEQ multiplex PCR, the TCRdb table keeps only in-frame clones and is missing some. The repertoire includes about 770,000 clones, 55% to 75% of them detected once, and approximately 1.7% sits in the top ten. The sequencing input was memory CD4+ T cells sorted from blood. Subset denoted: CD45RA-negative fraction. These receptor sequences come from a woman under 40 in good health.

This clone has only one observation. This sequence joins TRBV6-6 and TRBJ2-7; TRBD1 matches at 8 bases. The trim removed 5 bases at V and 4 bases at J, leaving 4 bases unmatched. The V gene's germline CDR1 is MNHNY and CDR2 SVGAGI (reference sequence). The CDR3 is made up of 13 amino acids. This CDR3 is CASSKGQEYEQYF. As DNA, the CDR3 is TGTGCCAGCAGTAAGGGACAGGAGTACGAGCAGTACTTC.

The chain carries TRBV5-4 and TRBJ1-4; D remains ambiguous. Germline V gene sequence: CDR1 SGHNT, CDR2 YYREEE (reference sequence). There are 16 residues in the CDR3. The V end was cut by 1 base, the J end by 8 bases, with 18 bases between. CDR3 sequence reads: CASSLSQQSSLEKLFF. CDR3 in DNA: TGTGCCAGCAGCTTGAGCCAGCAGTCGAGTTTAGAAAAACTGTTTTTT.

V usage is TRBV6-5 and J usage is TRBJ2-7; D call uncertain. Deletions cut 6 bases from V and 7 bases from J, with 13 bases between. The germline gives CDR1 MNHEY, CDR2 SVGAGI. The CDR3 sequence is 12 residues long. CDR3 in DNA: TGTGCCAGCAGAGGGTTTGGTTCGGAGCAGTACTTC. Translating it yields CASRGFGSEQYF.

This chain links TRBV5-1 with TRBJ2-1, with a tentative D call TRBD1 (6 bases). This CDR3 is 14 amino acids long. Between the trimmed V and J ends, which lost 10 bases and 7 bases, there was a span of 21 bases. CDR1 is SGHRS and CDR2 is YFSETQ in the germline V gene. CDR3 sequence (DNA): TGCGCCTCCAAGGGGGTTACATCAGGGAATGAGCAGTTCTTC. This gives the protein CASKGVTSGNEQFF.

This clone occurred a few times. The chain carries TRBV27 and TRBJ2-3; D may be TRBD2 (6 bases). V lost 3 bases and J lost 4, with 23 bases in between. The CDR3 runs to 18 residues. Germline V gives CDR1 MNHEY, CDR2 SMNVEV (reference sequence). The CDR3 is CASSFRPPGRERADTQYF. CDR3 sequence (DNA): TGTGCCAGCAGTTTTCGCCCACCCGGGCGGGAACGGGCAGATACGCAGTATTTT.

The gene calls are TRBV29-1 and TRBJ2-3; TRBD2 agrees at 10 bases. CDR3 length: 14 residues. The germline V gene encodes CDR1 SQVTM and CDR2 ANQGSEA. J was trimmed by 3 bases and V by 7 bases; bases with no gene match: 7. The CDR3 nucleotides are TGCAGCGCACACTCGACTAGCGGGACAGATACGCAGTATTTT. Its protein is CSAHSTSGTDTQYF.

This clone has at least ten counts. The rearrangement links TRBV28 to TRBJ2-1, with TRBD2 matching 7 bases. The CDR3 runs to 16 residues. CDR1 and CDR2 from the germline V gene are MDHEN and SYDVKM. Trimming took 4 bases from V and 6 from J; bases not matched to a gene: 12. CDR3 nucleotides: TGTGCCAGCAGTTCGGCGTGGGAGGGCCTCTCCAATGAGCAGTTCTTC. Amino acid sequence: CASSSAWEGLSNEQFF.

The J gene is TRBJ2-7, the V gene TRBV7-6; 13 bases are a match to TRBD2. This CDR3 is 16 amino acids long. Germline lookup yields CDR1 SGHVS and CDR2 FNYEAQ. V gave up 5 bases and J gave up 6 bases; unmatched junction bases: 10. The CDR3 protein is CASSRGLAGVSPEQYF. DNA of the CDR3: TGTGCCAGCAGCCGAGGACTAGCGGGAGTTAGTCCCGAGCAGTACTTC.

The genes are TRBV15 and TRBJ2-7; perhaps TRBD2 as D (5 bases). Germline V gene data show CDR1 as LNHNV and CDR2 as YYDKDF (reference sequence). Trimming removed 0 bases from V and 1 base from J, with 7 bases in between. The CDR3 sequence is 14 residues long. The CDR3 is CATSRDRTSYEQYF. CDR3 DNA sequence: TGTGCCACCAGCAGAGACAGGACTTCCTACGAGCAGTACTTC.

This rearrangement joins TRBV6-4 to TRBJ2-2; D is unresolved. The CDR3 loop spans 15 amino acids. V was trimmed by 7 bases and J by 1 base, leaving 13 bases between them. Germline values: CDR1 MRHNA, CDR2 SNTAGT. The CDR3 loop reads CASTLSAGNTGELFF. DNA of the CDR3: TGTGCCAGCACCCTCTCGGCAGGGAACACCGGGGAGCTGTTTTTT.

The V call is TRBV28, the J call TRBJ1-2; D is undetermined. V lost 6 bases and J 2 bases, leaving 13 bases between the germline ends. The length of the CDR3 is 14 residues. Germline CDR1 and CDR2: MDHEN and SYDVKM. The CDR3 here is CASREVDTNYGYTF. DNA of the CDR3: TGTGCCAGCAGGGAAGTTGACACAAACTATGGCTACACCTTC.

The chain carries TRBV19 and TRBJ2-5; 14 bases match TRBD2. The CDR3 extends over 16 amino acids. Trimming took 8 bases from V and 5 from J; bases not matched to a gene: 10. The germline V gene encodes CDR1 LNHDA and CDR2 SQIVND (reference sequence). Here the CDR3 reads CASSGLAGEGIETQYF. For the CDR3, the DNA is TGTGCCAGTTCGGGACTAGCGGGAGAGGGTATCGAGACCCAGTACTTC.

The J gene is TRBJ2-5, the V gene TRBV4-1; 8 bases line up with TRBD2. The germline gives CDR1 MGHRA, CDR2 YSYEKL. This CDR3 is built from 17 residues. The V and J ends lost 0 bases and 2 bases, in that order; junction bases with no gene match: 8. This CDR3 is CASSQDMLSGGQETQYF. CDR3 in DNA: TGCGCCAGCAGCCAAGATATGCTGAGCGGGGGACAAGAGACCCAGTACTTC.

V is TRBV5-1 and J is TRBJ1-1; TRBD1 matches at 8 bases. This CDR3 region has 14 residues. V gave up 4 bases and J gave up 7 bases; unmatched junction bases: 9. Germline V lookup: CDR1 SGHRS, CDR2 YFSETQ. CDR3 nucleotide sequence: TGCGCCAGCAGCCATCCCAGGGGGCTCGGTGAAGCTTTCTTT. It translates to CASSHPRGLGEAFF.